A single sample is the source of the 7 T cell receptor beta chains below, sequenced in a study of cytomegalovirus exposure and HLA in healthy donors. Profiling relied on immunoSEQ multiplex PCR, and the TCRdb table lists in-frame clones only, not all of them. The data show approximately 200,000 clones, 75% to 95% seen once. The sample was PBMCs. Every receptor here comes from a woman under 30 in good health and CMV-seronegative.

This chain connects TRBV15 to TRBJ1-1; maybe TRBD1 (6 bases). The germline CDR1 and CDR2 sequences are LNHNV and YYDKDF (reference sequence). The CDR3 has 13 amino acids. V shed 2 bases and J shed 4 bases, with 8 bases lying between them. The CDR3 loop is CATSRQGSTEAFF. CDR3 bases: TGTGCCACCAGCAGACAGGGGAGCACTGAAGCTTTCTTT.

The CDR3 sequence is CASSLGRLADFYEQYF. CDR3 in DNA: TGTGCCAGCAGCCTCGGGAGGCTAGCGGATTTTTACGAGCAGTACTTC. The gene calls are TRBV11-2 and TRBJ2-7, with 7 bases identical to TRBD2. The germline gives CDR1 SGHAT, CDR2 FQNNGV. The CDR3 is 16 residues long. With V trimmed by 5 bases and J by 4 bases, 14 bases remained unmatched.

The sample holds one count of this clone. This chain uses TRBV7-2 with TRBJ1-1, with D possibly TRBD1 on 5 matching bases. Trimming removed 5 bases at V and 7 bases at J, with 11 bases between. CDR3 length: 12 residues. The germline V gene has CDR1 SGHTA and CDR2 FQGNSA. CDR3 in amino acids: CASSAQGVEAFF. The CDR3 DNA reads as TGTGCCAGCAGCGCTCAGGGTGTTGAAGCTTTCTTT.

CDR3 bases: TGTGCCATCAGTGAACTCGACAGGGCTGGCTACACCTTC. Its protein product is CAISELDRAGYTF. V gene TRBV10-3 combines with J gene TRBJ1-2; 7 nucleotides agree with TRBD1. The CDR3 has 13 amino acids. V lost 3 bases to trimming and J lost 7 bases; unmatched junction nucleotides: 5. Germline CDR1 and CDR2: ENHRY and SYGVKD.

The rearrangement uses TRBV11-2 and TRBJ1-1, with D perhaps TRBD1 (6 bases). Germline V gene sequence: CDR1 SGHAT, CDR2 FQNNGV. The CDR3 runs to 13 residues. Trimming removed 8 bases at V and 7 bases at J, with 17 bases between. Here the CDR3 reads CASLQKGGVEAFF. DNA for the CDR3: TGTGCCAGCCTCCAAAAGGGGGGGGTTGAAGCTTTCTTT.

The rearrangement uses TRBV5-8 and TRBJ2-1; 7 positions match TRBD2. In germline, CDR1 is SGHTS, CDR2 YDEGEE. V lost 2 bases and J lost 7; bases outside the gene matches: 15. The CDR3 runs 17 residues. CDR3 amino acids: CASSFTVLAGVGNEQFF. The CDR3 nucleotides read TGTGCCAGCAGCTTTACGGTATTGGCGGGAGTGGGGAATGAGCAGTTCTTC.

This rearrangement joins TRBV28 to TRBJ2-3; 12 nucleotides line up with TRBD2. The CDR3 spans 18 residues. CDR1 and CDR2 (germline): MDHEN, SYDVKM. After removal of 3 bases from V and 0 bases from J, the junction contained 7 bases not matched to a gene. The CDR3 bases are TGTGCCAGCAGTTTGGGAACCGGGACTAGCGGGAGCACAGATACGCAGTATTTT. Encoded protein: CASSLGTGTSGSTDTQYF.